These 5 T cell receptor beta chains were all obtained from the same sample, sequenced in a study of T cells in Graves' hyperthyroidism and ophthalmopathy. There were TCR beta CDR3 regions amplified from RNA transcripts. With the HTBI primer set, the TCR CDR3 went through a first round of RT-PCR. Each CDR3 protein gets one entry after TCRdb re-called the multiplex PCR reads with MiXCR. The table shows under 400,000 distinct CDR3 sequences, with around a sixth occurring only once. Sequenced sample: blood. The receptors come from a woman aged 50 to 65 with Graves' hyperthyroidism.

This clonotype turned up a few times. The rearrangement uses TRBV10-2 and TRBJ2-7, with D possibly being TRBD2 (5 bases). Deletions cut 7 bases from V and 3 bases from J, with 16 bases between. The V gene's germline CDR1 is WSHSY and CDR2 SAAADI. The CDR3 loop spans 14 amino acids. The CDR3, as DNA: TGCGCCAGCAAACCCAGCGCAGAGGGCTACGAGCAGTACGTC. Translating it yields CASKPSAEGYEQYV.

J is TRBJ1-2 and V is TRBV5-8, with no clear D. Per the germline V gene, CDR1 is SGHTS and CDR2 is YDEGEE. The CDR3 spans 15 residues. V was trimmed by 3 bases and J by 4 bases, leaving 16 bases between them. The CDR3 coding sequence is TGTGCCAGCAGCTCGCCGGTCGGAGCCCGCTATGGCTACACCTTC. It specifies CASSSPVGARYGYTF.

V usage is TRBV25-1 and J usage is TRBJ1-4; TRBD1 aligns across 7 bases. The length of the CDR3 is 14 residues. Per the germline V gene, CDR1 is MGHDK and CDR2 is SYGVNS. V trimming: 4 bases; J trimming: 4 bases; junction bases outside the gene matches: 3. The CDR3 region has the DNA TGTGCCAGCAGTGCGGGGACAGTTAATGAAAAACTGTTTTTT. This encodes CASSAGTVNEKLFF.

This clonotype turned up a few times. The V call is TRBV20-1, the J call TRBJ2-1; 10 nucleotides align to TRBD2. V dropped 6 bases and J dropped 4; count of bases not matched to a gene: 6. The germline V gene has CDR1 DFQATT and CDR2 SNEGSKA (reference sequence). The CDR3 contains 14 residues. The CDR3 spells CSAKTSGTYNEQFF. CDR3 nucleotide sequence: TGCAGTGCCAAAACTAGCGGGACTTACAATGAGCAGTTCTTC.

A note on this clonotype: The junction and the germline gene differ at one end; a read error may be behind it. This sequence joins TRBV2 and TRBJ2-3, with D unclear. The V gene's germline CDR1 is SNHLY and CDR2 FYNNEI. The CDR3 contains 14 residues. CDR3 sequence: CASSEGYGPDTQYF. As DNA, the CDR3 is TGTGCCAGCAGCGAAGGATATGGGCCGGATACGCAGTATTTT. Looking up the rest from reference TRBV2 and TRBJ2-3 gives the full variable domain: EPEVTQTPSHQVTQMGQEVILRCVPISNHLYFYWYRQILGQKVEFLVSFYNNEISEKSEIFDDQFSVERPDGSNFTLKIRSTKLEDSAMYFCASSEGYGPDTQYFGPGTRLTVL.